A selection of T cell receptor beta chains follows, all from one sample in a study of control samples from healthy donors and cancer patients. The method was immunoSEQ multiplex PCR; TCRdb's version includes in-frame clones alone and lacks a portion of them. Of 95,000 to 100,000 clones in the sample, roughly 90% are singletons; the top ten hold approximately 8.4%. Input material: blood. These TCRs come from a man aged 30 to 45 in good health. Both conserved end residues are trimmed from each CDR3. Some rows mark clone size as missing; the rest say once, few, many or name a class of expanded clone.

CDR3 length	clone size	V gene	J gene	CDR3 protein
13	NA	TRBV7-9	TRBJ2-5	ASSLGPETKETQY
13	NA	TRBV7-2	TRBJ2-7	ASSLASGPAGEQY
11	NA	TRBV12-5	TRBJ2-7	ASGLLPSYEQY
12	NA	TRBV6-5	TRBJ1-6	ASSYSGGNSPLH
16	once	TRBV5-1	TRBJ2-7	ASSFTESTGAYSYEQY
11	once	TRBV24-1	TRBJ2-3	ATSDSDTDTQY
10	NA	TRBV30	TRBJ1-1	AWSQSGTEAF
13	once	TRBV3-1/TRBV3-2	TRBJ2-2	ASSQGQAITGELF
11	NA	TRBV6-5	TRBJ1-1	ASTGQWNTEAF
15	NA	TRBV7-9	TRBJ2-2	ASSWTSGGLDTGELF
13	NA	TRBV28	TRBJ1-6	ASSLPAGSNSPLH
14	NA	TRBV9	TRBJ2-1	ASSVDEGGTYNEQF
13	few	TRBV4-1	TRBJ1-4	ASSQIWTGDEKLF
13	NA	TRBV7-8	TRBJ1-1	ASSLQGRQATEAF
13	NA	TRBV6-4	TRBJ2-1	ASTPRGGSYNEQF
11	NA	TRBV29-1	TRBJ1-2	SARGVAGYGYT
11	NA	TRBV9	TRBJ2-1	ASGGGGYNEQF
12	NA	TRBV30	TRBJ1-6	AWSDIGVYSPLH
14	NA	TRBV2	TRBJ2-1	ASSGDKLSSYNEQF
12	NA	TRBV3-1/TRBV3-2	TRBJ1-2	ASSQEHSRVGYT
17	NA	TRBV5-6	TRBJ2-5	ASSRSTSGRWAVQETQY
13	NA	TRBV2	TRBJ1-5	ASRAGQGAWQPQH
14	few	TRBV15	TRBJ1-2	ATSRDPPPMSYGYT
12	NA	TRBV5-1	TRBJ2-7	ASSSLADSYEQY
15	NA	TRBV7-9	TRBJ2-1	ASSYPNEVQGYNEQF
13	NA	TRBV28	TRBJ1-6	ASSSPATGGSPLH
9	medium-sized	TRBV23-1	TRBJ1-2	ASSQHYGYT
12	NA	TRBV6-5	TRBJ1-1	AARQGRRNTEAF
13	NA	TRBV5-1	TRBJ2-1	ASSLQGQGFDEQF
12	few	TRBV27	TRBJ1-1	ASSLWAGDTEAF
12	NA	TRBV11-2	TRBJ1-4	ASSLAGTNEKLF
11	NA	TRBV12-3/TRBV12-4	TRBJ2-1	ASSLIRGNEQF
12	NA	TRBV6-5	TRBJ1-1	ASRRGRGNTEAF
11	NA	TRBV12-3/TRBV12-4	TRBJ1-2	ASSGLLGYGYT
14	NA	TRBV6-2/TRBV6-3	TRBJ2-3	ASSYLAGGRTDTQY
14	NA	TRBV2	TRBJ2-7	ASSEYVAETSYEQY
12	NA	TRBV5-1	TRBJ1-1	ASSLGSTGLEAF
12	NA	TRBV11-3	TRBJ2-1	ASSLGTIYNEQF
16	NA	TRBV2	TRBJ2-3	ASSEAPSAAGISDTQY
15	NA	TRBV19	TRBJ2-2	ASRIWTGPTNTGELF
15	NA	TRBV9	TRBJ1-6	ASSVSGGAGYNSPLH
11	NA	TRBV28	TRBJ2-1	ASSPRAWNEQF
13	NA	TRBV7-9	TRBJ1-4	ASSLGNAGGEKLF
10	NA	TRBV6-5	TRBJ2-4	ASSRRDDIQY
12	NA	TRBV5-4	TRBJ2-2	ASRPGQAIGELF
14	NA	TRBV7-6	TRBJ1-1	ASSLSPGQGDTEAF